What follows is one TCR beta chain and its context. Per the authors' pipeline: It was from reference gene primer amplification that nucleated cell counts were estimated. Only in-frame clones appear in the TCRdb table, and some are missing; sequencing was by immunoSEQ multiplex PCR. V and J calls and clone size are those listed in that table; D and trimming were worked out from the DNA. In the table there are some 150,000 clones, around nine tenths of which are singletons. The entry originates in a study of blood T cell repertoires in COVID-19. Study as a whole: COVID-19 samples from acute and convalescent phases originated in the United States, Italy and Spain. The cDNA or gDNA used as material had been derived from T cells, B-cell-depleted T cells, or PBMCs.

This CDR3 comprises 12 residues. Germline V gene sequence: CDR1 SQVTM, CDR2 ANQGSEA. V was trimmed by 3 bases and J by 8 bases, leaving 13 bases between them. The chain links TRBV29-1 to TRBJ1-1, with D uncertain. The TCR was taken from a woman aged 50 to 65 with active or convalescent COVID-19. Sequenced: peripheral blood. The CDR3, as DNA: TGCAGCGTTGAGTCATACAGACGCGAAGCTTTCTTT. As protein: CSVESYRREAFF.